This TCR beta chain appears in the sequencing data of a study of T cell responses to AZD1222 COVID-19 vaccine. General observations from the study: In a largely white British group with more females than males, clonal diversity was possibly underestimated. Nearly half of spike-specific TCRs reportedly target variant regions that are unmutated in the B.1.351 and B.1.1.7 variants.

The CDR3 runs 14 residues. V was pared by 3 bases and J by 6 bases, with 11 bases between. Germline CDR1 and CDR2: MGHRA and YSYEKL. This clone was detected once. Its antigen remains unidentified. The table came from immunoSEQ multiplex PCR; TCRdb's copy has only in-frame clones and leaves some out. The profile covers just under 150,000 clones, with 70% to 90% appearing a single time and about 5% taken by the ten largest. The specimen was peripheral blood, collected 28 days after the second dose of the MenACWY control vaccine. The clonotype originates from an adult who received the MenACWY meningococcal vaccine as a control. V gene TRBV4-1 combines with J gene TRBJ1-4; maybe TRBD1 (5 bases). The DNA for the CDR3 is TGCGCCAGCAGCCAGAGTGAAGGGGATGAAAAACTGTTTTTT. Its protein is CASSQSEGDEKLFF.